Each of the 20 T cell receptor beta chains below was sequenced from the same sample in a study of CD8 T cells in ankylosing spondylitis. Regarding the study as a whole: A TCR beta motif of 8 or 9 highly homologous variants appeared characteristic of ankylosing spondylitis blood.

TCRdb recomputed calls from the 5' RACE reads with MiXCR, one row per CDR3 protein. This sample has around 140,000 distinct CDR3 sequences; roughly a sixth occur once, and the top ten carry 30% to 35%. Their antigens remain unidentified. Specimen: blood, either unsorted or a sorted T cell fraction (not recorded which). The receptors come from a male donor with ankylosing spondylitis.

There are many counts of this clonotype. In DNA form, the CDR3 reads TGTGCCAGCAGCTTAGAAGGGGGGCAGCACTCTAACTATGGCTACACCTTC. Translating it yields CASSLEGGQHSNYGYTF. The gene calls are TRBV13 and TRBJ1-2; D is possibly TRBD1 (6 bases). Trimming took off 1 base at V and 0 bases at J, with 15 bases between the two ends. The V gene's germline CDR1 is PRHDT and CDR2 FYEKMQ (reference sequence). The length of the CDR3 is 17 residues.

The chain has TRBV29-1 and TRBJ2-6; D could derive from TRBD1 or TRBD2 (6 bases each). Trimming removed 6 bases from V and 2 bases from J, with 14 bases in between. Germline V gene lookup returns CDR1 SQVTM and CDR2 ANQGSEA. There are 15 residues in the CDR3. CDR3 bases: TGCAGCGTGGCCGGGGGCGCGGCTGGGGCCAACGTCCTGACTTTC. Residues: CSVAGGAAGANVLTF. The whole variable domain, filled in from reference TRBV29-1 and TRBJ2-6, reads SAVISQKPSRDICQRGTSLTIQCQVDSQVTMMFWYRQQPGQSLTLIATANQGSEATYESGFVIDKFPISRPNLTFSTLTVSNMSPEDSSIYLCSVAGGAAGANVLTFGAGSRLTVL.

The J gene is TRBJ2-7, the V gene TRBV9; 11 bases align to TRBD2. Germline CDR1 SGDLS, CDR2 YYNGEE. The CDR3 is 16 amino acids. The V and J ends lost 4 bases and 4 bases, in that order; junction bases with no gene match: 10. Written as DNA, the CDR3 is TGTGCCAGCAGCCCGCTGCCGACTAGCGGGATATACGAGCAGTACTTC. Protein: CASSPLPTSGIYEQYF.

This clonotype has only a few counts. V gene TRBV6-5 combines with J gene TRBJ1-3; tentative D call: TRBD1 (5 bases). The V end was cut by 8 bases, the J end by 4 bases, with 6 bases between. CDR1 is MNHEY and CDR2 is SVGAGI in the germline V gene. This CDR3 region has 11 residues. The CDR3 bases are TGTGCCAGCGGACAAGGAAACACCATATATTTT. Translated: CASGQGNTIYF.

This clonotype appeared a few times. The chain carries TRBV4-2 and TRBJ2-7, with no clear D. CDR1 LGHNA and CDR2 YNFKEQ come from the germline V gene. Trimming cost V 0 bases and J 3 bases, with 9 bases left between them. CDR3 length: 14 amino acids. The CDR3 loop reads CASSQEGNVYEQYF. CDR3 DNA sequence: TGTGCCAGCAGCCAAGAGGGTAACGTCTACGAGCAGTACTTC.

This clonotype was counted between two and nine times. This chain joins TRBV29-1 and TRBJ2-7; 9 bases match TRBD1. This CDR3 is built from 14 residues. Germline assignment: CDR1 SQVTM and CDR2 ANQGSEA. V dropped 2 bases and J dropped 3; count of bases not matched to a gene: 5. The CDR3 nucleotides are TGCAGCGTTGAACGACAGGGGGGGAACTACGAGCAGTACTTC. Translated, it gives CSVERQGGNYEQYF.

This clonotype was detected a few times. The rearrangement uses TRBV7-6 and TRBJ2-3; TRBD2 is a possible D gene (6 bases). Looked up from germline, CDR1 is SGHVS and CDR2 is FNYEAQ. The V and J ends lost 3 bases and 0 bases respectively, with 19 bases between them. The CDR3 loop spans 18 amino acids. Here the CDR3 DNA reads TGTGCCAGCAGCTTGGGGGGTGGGGCCCAACGGAGCACAGATACGCAGTATTTT. Translated: CASSLGGGAQRSTDTQYF.

This clonotype was counted between two and nine times. V usage is TRBV25-1 and J usage is TRBJ2-1; 7 positions match TRBD2. From germline, CDR1 is MGHDK and CDR2 SYGVNS. With V trimmed by 2 bases and J by 7 bases, 8 bases remained unmatched. The CDR3 consists of 15 residues. The CDR3 DNA reads as TGTGCCAGCAGTGAACGGGGCGGGAGTAGTAATGAGCAGTTCTTC. Amino acid sequence: CASSERGGSSNEQFF.

The chain uses TRBV6-4 and TRBJ1-2; D unclear. The CDR3 length is 13 residues. CDR1 and CDR2 (germline): MRHNA, SNTAGT. As DNA, the CDR3 is TGTACCTGGTTGAGAAGGCCCCCCTATGGCTACACCTTC. Encoded protein: CTWLRRPPYGYTF.

This chain links TRBV9 with TRBJ2-1; D gene ambiguous. The CDR3 length is 17 residues. V was cut by 4 bases and J by 0 bases, with 17 bases left in between. From germline, CDR1 is SGDLS and CDR2 YYNGEE. The CDR3 region has the DNA TGTGCCAGCAGCATGGTCGCGGCAATCAGCTCCTACAATGAGCAGTTCTTC. Translated: CASSMVAAISSYNEQFF.

The rearrangement links TRBV2 to TRBJ1-4; D may be TRBD1 (6 bases). The CDR3 sequence is 15 residues long. CDR1 is SNHLY and CDR2 is FYNNEI in the germline V gene. V lost 6 bases and J lost 0, with 11 bases in between. The CDR3, as DNA: TGTGCCAGCAGGACCCGGGGGCCAACTAATGAAAAACTGTTTTTT. Its protein product is CASRTRGPTNEKLFF.

This clonotype showed up just a few times. The gene calls are TRBV27 and TRBJ2-7, with a weak D call TRBD1 (8 bases). Germline V gene lookup returns CDR1 MNHEY and CDR2 SMNVEV (reference sequence). This CDR3 has 15 amino acids. Deletions cut 6 bases from V and 2 bases from J, with 17 bases between. Here the CDR3 reads CASRQGGAGAYEQYF. CDR3 bases: TGTGCCAGCAGACAGGGGGGGGCAGGGGCCTACGAGCAGTACTTC.

This clonotype was seen only a few times. The V call is TRBV6-6, the J call TRBJ2-1; D is uncertain. Germline CDR1 MNHNY, CDR2 SVGAGI (reference sequence). With 7 bases removed from V and 10 bases from J, the gap between germline ends came to 14 bases. The CDR3 has 12 residues. The chain's CDR3 is CASTQVPREQFF. DNA of the CDR3: TGTGCCAGCACTCAAGTCCCGCGGGAGCAGTTCTTC.

In its sample, this clonotype was seen a few times. The J gene is TRBJ2-1, the V gene TRBV3-1; maybe TRBD2 (5 bases). There are 18 residues in the CDR3. The germline CDR1 and CDR2 sequences are LGHDT and YNNKEL (reference sequence). The V end lost 4 bases, the J end lost 8 bases, and 27 bases lay between the germline ends. CDR3 amino acids: CASSPIVLERSPADEQFF. CDR3 coding DNA: TGTGCCAGCAGCCCAATAGTGTTGGAGCGGAGCCCCGCGGATGAGCAGTTCTTC.

The rearrangement links TRBV27 to TRBJ1-4; the D is unclear. Trimming took 0 bases from V and 5 from J, leaving 13 bases between them. The CDR3 is 16 amino acids. In germline, CDR1 is MNHEY, CDR2 SMNVEV (reference sequence). DNA for the CDR3: TGTGCCAGCAGTTTATCGCGCGAGGGCCCGAATGAAAAACTGTTTTTT. Amino acid sequence: CASSLSREGPNEKLFF. The full variable domain, rest sourced from reference TRBV27 and TRBJ1-4, is EAQVTQNPRYLITVTGKKLTVTCSQNMNHEYMSWYRQDPGLGLRQIYYSMNVEVTDKGDVPEGYKVSRKEKRNFPLILESPSPNQTSLYFCASSLSREGPNEKLFFGSGTQLSVL.

DNA of the CDR3: TGTGCCAGCAGCGTAGACGGGGGTGGAAATCAGCCCCAGCATTTT. This gives the protein CASSVDGGGNQPQHF. The chain links TRBV9 to TRBJ1-5, with a possible D match to TRBD1 (5 bases). This CDR3 has 15 amino acids. The V gene lost 0 bases and the J gene lost 4 bases, with 11 bases spanning the gap. The V gene's germline CDR1 is SGDLS and CDR2 YYNGEE.

This clonotype was counted a few times. V gene TRBV6-1 combines with J gene TRBJ1-1; D gene uncertain. The CDR3 runs to 13 residues. Germline CDR1 reads MNHNS; CDR2 reads SASEGT. The V end was cut by 8 bases, the J end by 6 bases, with 16 bases between. The CDR3 DNA follows: TGTGCCAGCCCGGAAATGGCCTCCCCTGAAGCTTTCTTT. It yields the protein CASPEMASPEAFF.

This clonotype was seen more than once but under ten times. The genes are TRBV7-2 and TRBJ2-5; D is uncertain. CDR1 and CDR2 from the germline V gene are SGHTA and FQGNSA. V lost 1 base to trimming and J lost 3 bases, with 12 bases between them. The CDR3 is 15 residues long. CDR3 in amino acids: CASSLVDLAEETQYF. The CDR3 coding sequence is TGTGCCAGCAGCTTAGTTGATCTGGCAGAAGAGACCCAGTACTTC.

This clonotype was observed a few times. This rearrangement joins TRBV11-3 to TRBJ2-1; D is undetermined. V was pared by 1 base and J by 9 bases, with 7 bases between. Germline CDR1 SGHNT, CDR2 YENEEA. The CDR3 covers 12 residues. Here the CDR3 reads CASSLVLAEQFF. Here the CDR3 DNA reads TGTGCCAGCAGCTTAGTGCTTGCTGAGCAGTTCTTC.

The rearrangement joins TRBV11-2 to TRBJ1-1; D remains unclear. The CDR3 covers 17 residues. V was cut by 0 bases and J by 0 bases, with 14 bases left in between. Germline values: CDR1 SGHAT, CDR2 FQNNGV. The CDR3 reads CASSLELGFDMNTEAFF. The CDR3, as DNA: TGTGCCAGCAGCTTAGAATTAGGGTTTGACATGAACACTGAAGCTTTCTTT.